The T cell receptor beta chain described here comes from a study of OX40 agonist ivuxolimab in advanced cancers. Study-wide background: The treatment was a fully human IgG2 OX40 agonist, ivuxolimab. The study, taken as a whole, reports: More expanded clones were found, on average, in CD8+ than in CD4+ T cells.

Germline V gene data show CDR1 as SGHAT and CDR2 as FQDESV (reference sequence). The CDR3 covers 15 residues. Trimming removed 0 bases at V and 0 bases at J, with 6 bases between. A word on this clone: No antigen is known for it.

Autoimmune disease history or systemic immunosuppression meant exclusion. At baseline, cycle 4 day 1, and cycle 7 day 1, blood was sampled. Using immunoSEQ multiplex PCR, the repertoire was profiled, and TCRdb retains in-frame clones only, with some absent. The sample contains tens of thousands of clones, approximately 89% of which appear only once. This receptor was obtained from an adult with an advanced solid tumor such as melanoma, head and neck, liver or kidney cancer. Sequencing was performed on CD4+ or CD8+ T cells sorted from blood, taken in a trial of the OX40 agonist ivuxolimab. This rearrangement joins TRBV11-1 to TRBJ2-1; D not resolved. The CDR3 DNA sequence: TGTGCCAGCAGCTTAGCCACTAACTCCTACAATGAGCAGTTCTTC. Residues: CASSLATNSYNEQFF.